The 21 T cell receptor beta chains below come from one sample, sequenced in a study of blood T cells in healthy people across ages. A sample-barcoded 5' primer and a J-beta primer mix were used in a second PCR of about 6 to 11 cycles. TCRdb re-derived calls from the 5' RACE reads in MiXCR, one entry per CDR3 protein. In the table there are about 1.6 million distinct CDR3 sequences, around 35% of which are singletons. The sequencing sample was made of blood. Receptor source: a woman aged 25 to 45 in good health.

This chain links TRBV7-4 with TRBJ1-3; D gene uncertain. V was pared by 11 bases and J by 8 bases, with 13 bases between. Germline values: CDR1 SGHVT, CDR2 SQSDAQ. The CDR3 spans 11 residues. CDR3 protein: CASYIADTIYF. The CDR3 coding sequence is TGTGCCTCTTACATTGCGGACACCATATATTTT. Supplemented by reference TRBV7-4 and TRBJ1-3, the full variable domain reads GAGVSQSPRYKVAKRGRDVALRCDSISGHVTLYWYRQTLGQGSEVLTYSQSDAQRDKSGRPSGRFSAERPERSVSTLKIQRTEQGDSAVYLCASYIADTIYFGEGSWLTVV.

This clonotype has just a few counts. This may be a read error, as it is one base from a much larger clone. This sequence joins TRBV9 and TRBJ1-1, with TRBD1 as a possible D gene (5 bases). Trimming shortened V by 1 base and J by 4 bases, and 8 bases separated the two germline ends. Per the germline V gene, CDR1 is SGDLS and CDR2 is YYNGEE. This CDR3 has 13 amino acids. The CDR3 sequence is CASSVWGGTEAFF. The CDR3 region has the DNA TGTGCCAGCAGCGTATGGGGGGGCACTGAAGCTTTCTTT.

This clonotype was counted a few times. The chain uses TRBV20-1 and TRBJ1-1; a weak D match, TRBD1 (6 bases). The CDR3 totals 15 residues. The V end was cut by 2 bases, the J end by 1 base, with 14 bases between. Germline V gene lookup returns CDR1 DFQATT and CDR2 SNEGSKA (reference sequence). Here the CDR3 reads CSARIPGGGNTEAFF. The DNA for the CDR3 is TGCAGTGCTAGAATCCCGGGAGGGGGGAACACTGAAGCTTTCTTT.

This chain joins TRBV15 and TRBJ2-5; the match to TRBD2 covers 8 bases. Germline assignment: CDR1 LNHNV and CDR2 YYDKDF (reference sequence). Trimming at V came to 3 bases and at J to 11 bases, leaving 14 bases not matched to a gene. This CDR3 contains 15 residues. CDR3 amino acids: CATSRGREGRNEQYF. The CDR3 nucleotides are TGTGCCACCAGCAGGGGACGGGAGGGCCGCAATGAGCAGTACTTC.

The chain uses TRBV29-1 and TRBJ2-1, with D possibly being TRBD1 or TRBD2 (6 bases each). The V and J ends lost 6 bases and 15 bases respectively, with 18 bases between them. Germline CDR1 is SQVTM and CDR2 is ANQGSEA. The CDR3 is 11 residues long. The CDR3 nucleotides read TGCAGCGTCCTCAATGGGGGGCCCCCGTTCTTC. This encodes CSVLNGGPPFF.

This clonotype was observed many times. CDR3: CASSSWSSYEQYF. As DNA, the CDR3 is TGCGCCAGCAGCTCCTGGAGCTCCTACGAGCAGTACTTC. This sequence joins TRBV5-1 and TRBJ2-7, with D unresolved. The CDR3 spans 13 residues. V dropped 3 bases and J dropped 0 bases, with 7 bases sitting between them. Germline lookup yields CDR1 SGHRS and CDR2 YFSETQ.

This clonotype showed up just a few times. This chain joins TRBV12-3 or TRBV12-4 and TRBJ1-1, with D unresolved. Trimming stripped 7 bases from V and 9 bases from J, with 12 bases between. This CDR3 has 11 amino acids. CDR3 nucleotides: TGTGCCAGCACAGGACGGGGTAAAGCTTTCTTT. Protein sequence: CASTGRGKAFF.

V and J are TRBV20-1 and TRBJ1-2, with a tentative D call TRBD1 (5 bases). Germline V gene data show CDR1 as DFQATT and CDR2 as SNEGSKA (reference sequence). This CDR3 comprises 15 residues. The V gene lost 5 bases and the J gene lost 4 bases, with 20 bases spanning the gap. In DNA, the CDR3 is TGCAGTGCTTACGGAGAGATCCAGGGTCTCTATGGCTACACCTTC. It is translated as CSAYGEIQGLYGYTF.

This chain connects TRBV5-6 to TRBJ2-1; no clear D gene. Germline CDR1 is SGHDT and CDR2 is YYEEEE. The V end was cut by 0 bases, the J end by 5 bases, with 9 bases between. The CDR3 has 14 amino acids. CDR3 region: CASSLDSSHNEQFF. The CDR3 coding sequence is TGTGCCAGCAGCTTGGACAGTTCCCACAATGAGCAGTTCTTC.

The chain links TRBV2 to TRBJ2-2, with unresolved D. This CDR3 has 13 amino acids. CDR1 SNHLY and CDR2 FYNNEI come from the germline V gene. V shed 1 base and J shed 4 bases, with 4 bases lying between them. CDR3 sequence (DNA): TGTGCCAGCAGTGAAGAGACCACCGGGGAGCTGTTTTTT. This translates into CASSEETTGELFF.

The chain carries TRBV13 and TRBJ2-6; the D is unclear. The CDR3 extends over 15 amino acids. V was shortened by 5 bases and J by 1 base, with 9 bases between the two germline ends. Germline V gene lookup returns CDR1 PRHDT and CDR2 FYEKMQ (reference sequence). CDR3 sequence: CASSPLQSGANVLTF. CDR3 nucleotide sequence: TGTGCCAGCAGCCCCCTGCAGTCTGGGGCCAACGTCCTGACTTTC.

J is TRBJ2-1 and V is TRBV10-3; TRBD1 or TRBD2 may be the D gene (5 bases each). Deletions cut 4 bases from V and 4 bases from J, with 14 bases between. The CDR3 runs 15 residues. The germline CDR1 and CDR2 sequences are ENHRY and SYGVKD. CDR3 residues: CAISGGTENYNEQFF. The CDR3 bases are TGTGCCATCAGTGGGGGGACGGAAAATTACAATGAGCAGTTCTTC.

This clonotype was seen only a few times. The CDR3 nucleotides read TGTGCCACTTGGGGACAGGGAGGGAATGGCTACACCTTC. Its protein product is CATWGQGGNGYTF. The chain joins TRBV25-1 to TRBJ1-2; TRBD1 matches 9 bases. This CDR3 has 13 amino acids. V shed 10 bases, J shed 6 bases, and the junction held 9 bases outside the gene matches. Germline CDR1 MGHDK, CDR2 SYGVNS.

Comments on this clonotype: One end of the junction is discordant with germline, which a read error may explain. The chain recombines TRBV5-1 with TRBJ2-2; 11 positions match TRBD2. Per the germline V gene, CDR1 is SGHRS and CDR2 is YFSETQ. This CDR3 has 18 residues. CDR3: CASNAGLTSGANTGGLFF. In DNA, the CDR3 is TGCGCCAGCAACGCAGGGTTGACTAGCGGGGCGAACACCGGGGGGCTGTTTTTT.

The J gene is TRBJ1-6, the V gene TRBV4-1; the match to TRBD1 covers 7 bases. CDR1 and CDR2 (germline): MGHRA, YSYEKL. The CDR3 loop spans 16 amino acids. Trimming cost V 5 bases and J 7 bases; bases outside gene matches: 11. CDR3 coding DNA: TGCGCCAGCAGCTACCAGACAGGGAATAAGAATTCACCCCTCCACTTT. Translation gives CASSYQTGNKNSPLHF.

CDR3 region: CASSQEAGSGELFF. The CDR3 DNA sequence: TGTGCCAGCAGCCAAGAAGCAGGGTCCGGGGAGCTGTTTTTT. The chain joins TRBV4-2 to TRBJ2-2; D may be TRBD1 (5 bases). Between the trimmed V and J ends, which lost 0 bases and 6 bases, there was a span of 8 bases. Germline loops: CDR1 LGHNA, CDR2 YNFKEQ. This CDR3 is 14 amino acids long.

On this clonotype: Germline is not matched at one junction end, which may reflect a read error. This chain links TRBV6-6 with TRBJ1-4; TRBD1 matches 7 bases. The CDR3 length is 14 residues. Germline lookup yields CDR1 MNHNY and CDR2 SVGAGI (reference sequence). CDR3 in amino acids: CASRRDSGGEKRFF. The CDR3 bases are TGTGCCAGCAGGCGGGACAGTGGAGGAGAAAAACGGTTTTTT.

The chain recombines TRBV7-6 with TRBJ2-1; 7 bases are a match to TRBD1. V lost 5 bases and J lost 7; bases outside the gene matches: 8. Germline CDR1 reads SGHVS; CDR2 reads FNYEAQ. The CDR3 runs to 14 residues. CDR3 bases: TGTGCCAGCAGCGCTCACGACAGGGAGAATGAGCAGTTCTTC. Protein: CASSAHDRENEQFF.

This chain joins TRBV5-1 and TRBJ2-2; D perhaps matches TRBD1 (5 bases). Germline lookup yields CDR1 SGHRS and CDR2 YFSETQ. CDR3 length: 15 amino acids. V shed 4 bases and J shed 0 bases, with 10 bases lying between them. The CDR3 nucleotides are TGCGCCAGCAGCGTGGACACAGCGAACACCGGGGAGCTGTTTTTT. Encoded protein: CASSVDTANTGELFF.

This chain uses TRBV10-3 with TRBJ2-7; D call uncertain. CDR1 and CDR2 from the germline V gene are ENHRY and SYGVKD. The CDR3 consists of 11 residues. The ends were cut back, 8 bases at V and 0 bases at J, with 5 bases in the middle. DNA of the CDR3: TGTGCCATCCAAGACTCCTACGAGCAGTACTTC. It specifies CAIQDSYEQYF.

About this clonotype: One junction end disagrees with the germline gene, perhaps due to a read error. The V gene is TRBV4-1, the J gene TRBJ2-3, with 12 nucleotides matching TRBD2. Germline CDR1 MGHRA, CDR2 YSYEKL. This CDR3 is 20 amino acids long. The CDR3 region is CASSQVVTLAGGPGTGTQYF. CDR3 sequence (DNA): TGCGCCAGCAGCCAAGTAGTAACCCTAGCGGGGGGGCCCGGCACAGGTACGCAGTATTTT.